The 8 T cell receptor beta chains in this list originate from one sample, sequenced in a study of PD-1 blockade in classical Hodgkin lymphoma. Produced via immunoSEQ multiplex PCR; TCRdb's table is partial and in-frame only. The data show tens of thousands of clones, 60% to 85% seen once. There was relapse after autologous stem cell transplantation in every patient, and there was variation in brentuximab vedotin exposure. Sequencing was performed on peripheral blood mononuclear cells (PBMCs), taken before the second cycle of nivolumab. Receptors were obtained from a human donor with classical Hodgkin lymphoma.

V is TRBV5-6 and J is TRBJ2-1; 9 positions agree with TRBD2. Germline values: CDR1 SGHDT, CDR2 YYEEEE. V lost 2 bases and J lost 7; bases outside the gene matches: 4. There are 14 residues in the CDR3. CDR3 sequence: CASSFLTSGNEQFF. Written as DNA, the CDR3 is TGTGCCAGCAGCTTTCTTACTAGCGGGAATGAGCAGTTCTTC.

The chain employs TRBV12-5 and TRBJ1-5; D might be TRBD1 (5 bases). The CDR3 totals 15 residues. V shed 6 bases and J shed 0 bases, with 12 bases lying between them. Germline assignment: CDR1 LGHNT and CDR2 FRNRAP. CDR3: CASGAQDYSNQPQHF. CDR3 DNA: TGTGCTAGTGGCGCACAGGATTATAGCAATCAGCCCCAGCATTTT.

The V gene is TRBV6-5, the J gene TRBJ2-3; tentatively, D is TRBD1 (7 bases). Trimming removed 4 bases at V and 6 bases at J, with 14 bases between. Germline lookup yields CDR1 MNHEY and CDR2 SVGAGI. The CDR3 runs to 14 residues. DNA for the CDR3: TGTGCCAGCAGTTCGGACAGGAGGGGGGATACGCAGTATTTT. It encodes CASSSDRRGDTQYF.

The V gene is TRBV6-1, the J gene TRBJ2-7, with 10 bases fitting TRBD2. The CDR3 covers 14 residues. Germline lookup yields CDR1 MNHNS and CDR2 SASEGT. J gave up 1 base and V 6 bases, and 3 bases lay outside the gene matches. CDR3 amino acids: CASSRTSGSYEQYF. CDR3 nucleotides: TGTGCCAGCAGCCGGACTAGCGGTTCCTACGAGCAGTACTTC.

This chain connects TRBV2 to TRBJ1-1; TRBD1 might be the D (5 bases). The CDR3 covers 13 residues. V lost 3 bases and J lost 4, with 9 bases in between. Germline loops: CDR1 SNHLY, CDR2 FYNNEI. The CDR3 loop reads CASSESGVTEAFF. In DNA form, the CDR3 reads TGTGCCAGCAGTGAGTCGGGGGTCACTGAAGCTTTCTTT.

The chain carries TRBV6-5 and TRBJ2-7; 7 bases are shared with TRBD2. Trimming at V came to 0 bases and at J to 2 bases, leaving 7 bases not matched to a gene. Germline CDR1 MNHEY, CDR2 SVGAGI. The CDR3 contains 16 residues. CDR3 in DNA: TGTGCCAGCAGTTACTCGCGTCTAGCGGCCACCTACGAGCAGTACTTC. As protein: CASSYSRLAATYEQYF.

The DNA of the CDR3 is TGTGCCAGTAGGGCGATGGGGCCCCAGGCCCAGCATTTT. The encoded protein is CASRAMGPQAQHF. The chain recombines TRBV19 with TRBJ1-5; TRBD1 might be the D (5 bases). Trimming took 6 bases from V and 11 from J, leaving 17 bases between them. Germline-derived CDR1 and CDR2 are LNHDA and SQIVND (reference sequence). The CDR3 is 13 amino acids.

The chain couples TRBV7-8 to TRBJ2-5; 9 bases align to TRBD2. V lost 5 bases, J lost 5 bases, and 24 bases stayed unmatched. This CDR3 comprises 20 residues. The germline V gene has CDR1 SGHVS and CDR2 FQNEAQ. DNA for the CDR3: TGTGCCAGCAGCGGGAGTGGGACATATGCTAGCGGGAACCCCACGGAGACCCAGTACTTC. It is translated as CASSGSGTYASGNPTETQYF.